Presented here are 15 T cell receptor beta chains from one specimen sequenced in a study of cytomegalovirus exposure and HLA in healthy donors. The PCR was carried out with 60 Vbeta primers and 13 Jbeta primers. TCRdb keeps only in-frame clones here, not all; method: immunoSEQ multiplex PCR. The sample yields some 120,000 clones, over 65% seen once. The source material was PBMCs. These receptors were taken from a man aged 18-30 years in good health and CMV-seronegative.

This chain links TRBV14 with TRBJ2-2, with TRBD1 identical over 7 bases. Germline V gives CDR1 SGHDN, CDR2 FVKESK. Trimming at V came to 4 bases and at J to 4 bases, leaving 9 bases not matched to a gene. The CDR3 extends over 16 amino acids. For the CDR3, the DNA is TGTGCCAGCAGCCCGGGGACAGCCTGGGGCACCGGGGAGCTGTTTTTT. Translated: CASSPGTAWGTGELFF.

This clone has more than one count but fewer than ten. CDR3 sequence: CASSLEGYGGNTEAFF. For the CDR3, the DNA is TGTGCCAGCAGCTTGGAGGGGTACGGGGGGAACACTGAAGCTTTCTTT. This chain joins TRBV5-6 and TRBJ1-1, with D possibly TRBD1 on 5 matching bases. V dropped 0 bases and J dropped 1 base, with 13 bases sitting between them. The length of the CDR3 is 16 residues. Germline V gene sequence: CDR1 SGHDT, CDR2 YYEEEE.

To note about this clone: Other nucleotide sequences from this sample produce the same CDR3. The V and J genes are TRBV2 and TRBJ1-1; 7 nucleotides align to TRBD1. Germline V gene sequence: CDR1 SNHLY, CDR2 FYNNEI. The V gene end was trimmed by 6 bases and the J gene end by 2 bases; junction bases not matched to a gene: 3. The CDR3 extends over 13 amino acids. The CDR3 DNA reads as TGTGCCAGCAGGAGACAGGGCAACACTGAAGCTTTCTTT. It specifies CASRRQGNTEAFF.

This chain joins TRBV2 and TRBJ2-7, with a possible D match to TRBD1 (5 bases). Trimming stripped 4 bases from V and 4 bases from J, with 17 bases between. The CDR3 runs to 15 residues. Germline lookup yields CDR1 SNHLY and CDR2 FYNNEI. The CDR3 nucleotides are TGTGCCAGCAGTGGGTCAGGGAACGCCGGGTACGAGCAGTACTTC. This codes for CASSGSGNAGYEQYF. Complete variable domain (other parts from reference TRBV2 and TRBJ2-7): EPEVTQTPSHQVTQMGQEVILRCVPISNHLYFYWYRQILGQKVEFLVSFYNNEISEKSEIFDDQFSVERPDGSNFTLKIRSTKLEDSAMYFCASSGSGNAGYEQYFGPGTRLTVT.

V gene TRBV7-6 combines with J gene TRBJ2-3; the D gene is possibly TRBD1 (5 bases). Germline values: CDR1 SGHVS, CDR2 FNYEAQ. The CDR3 runs 15 residues. V shed 0 bases and J shed 4 bases, with 11 bases lying between them. CDR3 coding DNA: TGTGCCAGCAGCTTAGCCCTGACAGATGCAGATACGCAGTATTTT. This codes for CASSLALTDADTQYF.

The V gene is TRBV5-6, the J gene TRBJ2-5; TRBD2 agrees at 9 bases. Per germline, CDR1 SGHDT and CDR2 YYEEEE. The J segment lost 1 base and the V segment lost 4 bases, leaving 11 bases of the junction unmatched. The CDR3 runs 17 residues. The CDR3 region has the DNA TGTGCCAGCAGCAATTACCTAGCGGGGATATTCCAAGAGACCCAGTACTTC. It translates to CASSNYLAGIFQETQYF.

The chain carries TRBV7-6 and TRBJ1-3, with 8 nucleotides matching TRBD1. Per germline, CDR1 SGHVS and CDR2 FNYEAQ. This CDR3 spans 13 amino acids. Trimming at V came to 2 bases and at J to 8 bases, leaving 2 bases not matched to a gene. CDR3 in amino acids: CASSLNRGDTIYF. Written as DNA, the CDR3 is TGTGCCAGCAGCTTAAACAGGGGGGACACCATATATTTT.

The V gene is TRBV5-1, the J gene TRBJ2-3; 8 bases match TRBD1. Germline CDR1 reads SGHRS; CDR2 reads YFSETQ. The CDR3 consists of 17 residues. V was clipped by 4 bases and J by 3 bases; unmatched bases: 13. This chain's CDR3 is CASSIGMTGVGTDTQYF. CDR3 sequence (DNA): TGCGCCAGCAGCATAGGAATGACAGGGGTGGGGACAGATACGCAGTATTTT. The full variable domain, its missing parts supplied by reference TRBV5-1 and TRBJ2-3, is KAGVTQTPRYLIKTRGQQVTLSCSPISGHRSVSWYQQTPGQGLQFLFEYFSETQRNKGNFPGRFSGRQFSNSRSEMNVSTLELGDSALYLCASSIGMTGVGTDTQYFGPGTRLTVL.

The rearrangement joins TRBV19 to TRBJ1-2; D gene unclear. The CDR3 length is 13 residues. CDR1 and CDR2 from the germline V gene are LNHDA and SQIVND (reference sequence). The V end lost 3 bases, the J end lost 6 bases, and 11 bases lay between the germline ends. CDR3 residues: CASSMGGFHGYTF. In nucleotides, the CDR3 is TGTGCCAGTAGTATGGGAGGGTTCCATGGCTACACCTTC. Drawing the rest from reference TRBV19 and TRBJ1-2, the complete variable domain is DGGITQSPKYLFRKEGQNVTLSCEQNLNHDAMYWYRQDPGQGLRLIYYSQIVNDFQKGDIAEGYSVSREKKESFPLTVTSAQKNPTAFYLCASSMGGFHGYTFGSGTRLTVV.

This chain links TRBV2 with TRBJ2-7; perhaps TRBD2 as D (6 bases). Germline loops: CDR1 SNHLY, CDR2 FYNNEI. The V gene lost 6 bases and the J gene lost 4 bases, with 19 bases spanning the gap. This CDR3 spans 15 amino acids. The CDR3 coding sequence is TGTGCCAGCAGGACCCCCGGGGGACGCGAGTACGAGCAGTACTTC. This translates into CASRTPGGREYEQYF.

This clone was counted a few times. V usage is TRBV6-4 and J usage is TRBJ2-7; D might be TRBD2 (7 bases). CDR1 and CDR2 (germline): MRHNA, SNTAGT. Trimming removed 0 bases from V and 7 bases from J, with 22 bases in between. The CDR3 runs 17 residues. DNA for the CDR3: TGTGCCAGCAGTGACTCGAAGGGGGGGCAGGTGCGGCGGGAGCAGTACTTC. It translates to CASSDSKGGQVRREQYF.

As regards this clone: Other DNA variants within this sample encode the same CDR3. J is TRBJ2-3 and V is TRBV6-1; 10 positions agree with TRBD2. Germline loops: CDR1 MNHNS, CDR2 SASEGT. The length of the CDR3 is 15 residues. The V gene end was trimmed by 4 bases and the J gene end by 4 bases; junction bases not matched to a gene: 5. Written as DNA, the CDR3 is TGTGCCAGCAGTGCCAGCGGGGGGGCCCCAGATACGCAGTATTTT. It encodes CASSASGGAPDTQYF.

The chain recombines TRBV5-6 with TRBJ2-5; 12 nucleotides match TRBD2. J was trimmed by 4 bases and V by 0 bases; bases with no gene match: 10. The germline CDR1 and CDR2 sequences are SGHDT and YYEEEE. The CDR3 length is 18 residues. CDR3: CASSLAGLAGGRGETQYF. CDR3 coding DNA: TGTGCCAGCAGCTTGGCCGGGCTAGCGGGGGGGCGTGGAGAGACCCAGTACTTC.

V gene TRBV7-2 combines with J gene TRBJ1-1; maybe TRBD1 (5 bases). V was pared by 5 bases and J by 1 base, with 14 bases between. The CDR3 totals 15 residues. CDR1 is SGHTA and CDR2 is FQGNSA in the germline V gene. CDR3 in amino acids: CASSPEVTGNTEAFF. CDR3 coding DNA: TGTGCCAGCAGCCCTGAAGTCACAGGGAACACTGAAGCTTTCTTT.

This chain links TRBV11-3 with TRBJ2-2; possible D gene TRBD2, 6 bases. The V gene's germline CDR1 is SGHNT and CDR2 YENEEA. This CDR3 spans 14 amino acids. Trimming cost V 1 base and J 6 bases, with 9 bases left between them. The CDR3 nucleotides are TGTGCCAGCAGCTTAGCTAGCGTTTCCGGGGAGCTGTTTTTT. It is translated as CASSLASVSGELFF.